This TCR beta chain stems from a study of shared clonotypes between healthy human individuals (dated by TCRdb to about 2020). Regarding the complete study: A couple of women and a few men aged 18 to 49 years were included in the cohort. Per donor, three plates each were used for CD4 naive and CD4 memory, two for CD8 naive, and one for CD8 memory. Blood TCR repertoires of a handful of healthy adults were deeply sequenced to estimate repertoire size and the extent of clonotype sharing between individuals. Libraries were prepared and TCR repertoires were sequenced by different laboratories using diverse techniques, in order to increase sequencing depth and limit assay-specific biases. Between about 0.8 and 9.5 billion PBMCs per donor were obtained by leukapheresis. The paper as a whole reports these results and caveats: Higher generation probabilities were observed for clonotypes shared by all four sorted-subset donors than for non-shared clonotypes. Incomplete sequencing was indicated by rarefaction of sorted-subset datasets, despite the large sequencing depth. Across a few donors, roughly 5% of naive CD4, around 3.3% of naive CD8, roughly 2.3% of memory CD4, and roughly 0.41% of memory CD8 clonotypes were shared. Pairwise subsampling led to the expectation that sequencing depth would affect the degree of clonotype sharing among donors. Because the study included a small number of donors, the genetic and exposure-history diversity represented was limited. Naive subsets generally had larger estimated clonotype richness than memory subsets. Sampling was restricted to blood, and TCR repertoires in tissue are likely to differ from TCR repertoires in blood.

For this chain, trimming is 3 bases at the V end and 1 base at the J end, and the number of junction bases without a gene match is 15. CDR1 and CDR2 were assigned from the germline V gene (reference sequence) as MNHEY and SMNVEV. From the cysteine through the phenylalanine, the CDR3 covers 18 amino acids. Only the CDR3 part of the read is kept: 54 bases, read in frame from the first base. Using the deep immunoSEQ assay, multiplex PCR amplified TCR CDR3 regions from genomic DNA. For each cell subset, the extracted genomic DNA was distributed evenly across all wells of several immunoSEQ 96-well plates, and each plate served as one replicate. For sorted subsets, 200 to 250 ng genomic DNA, equal to tens of thousands of T cell genomes, was loaded into each replicate PCR. Purified libraries were quantified with a Qubit 3.0 fluorometer, sized on a Bioanalyzer 2100, and re-quantified with the KAPA Library Quantification kit. A separate single-read 150-cycle Illumina NextSeq 550 flow cell was used to sequence each immunoSEQ 96-well plate. Under the source paper's analysis protocol: Because only junctional sequences without quality scores were contained in the immunoSEQ output, filtering matching that applied to full-length reads could not be performed. To assign V/J genes and CDR3, sequences were annotated using PyIR, a Python wrapper for IgBLAST v1.9, with IMGT germline references. Reads with weak V/J assignments (E-value above 1e-6), missing CDR3, stop codons, out-of-frame junctions, or ambiguous translated residues were removed. V3J clonotypes were defined by identical inferred V gene, J gene, and CDR3 amino acid sequence. Percentage overlap between repertoires was calculated by dividing the number of shared unique clonotypes by the size of the smaller repertoire. Repertoire richness was assessed with RTK rarefaction, the Chao1 estimator, and Recon v2.1 estimates of unobserved clonotypes. OLGA was used to compute generation probabilities for all TCRbeta clonotypes that the gDNA method yielded from four donors. In its TCRdb copy, this immuneACCESS table keeps in-frame sequences only and misses some clones. Where compared with another copy, unresolved V genes explain less than half of these, and the others have no known cause. V and J calls and clone size follow that table, whereas D and trimming were derived from the DNA. Counted in this sample were 2.5 million or so clones; 85% to 95% of them appeared once. 0.14% of the sample rests with the top ten.

The donors were healthy, HIV-negative adults who had no recently reported acute infections or vaccinations. All donors were Caucasian adults living in Nashville, Tennessee, USA. CD4+ T cells were enriched by magnetic negative selection; naive cells were then positively selected on CD45RA, and the negative fraction formed the memory subset. After blood collection by leukapheresis, PBMCs were isolated using Ficoll-Histopaque density gradient centrifugation and then cryopreserved in the vapor phase of liquid nitrogen. Analytical flow cytometry was used to check the purity and quantity of every magnetically sorted T cell population. Genomic DNA was isolated from each sorted fraction and quantified by UV absorbance on a Nanodrop 2000c. For this clone: What this receptor recognizes is not known. It has no much larger one-base neighbor in the sample; base qualities were not kept.

Material for sequencing was naive CD4+ T cells sorted from blood. The cell subset or site label corresponds to: CD45RA+ positively selected. The sequence is built from TRBV27 and TRBJ2-7; TRBD2 matches 7 bases in the middle. The sequence derives from a man younger than 30 in good health. The CDR3 in this case is CASSFSAGDLTISYEQYF. DNA sequence: TGTGCCAGCAGTTTCTCGGCGGGAGATCTTACCATTTCCTACGAGCAGTACTTC.